This entry features one T cell receptor (beta chain) sequence. The antigen remains undetermined. Germline V gene sequence: CDR1 SNHLY, CDR2 FYNNEI. The CDR3 contains 14 residues. V was shortened by 7 bases and J by 1 base, with 13 bases between the two germline ends. The data were obtained in a study of T cells in localized non-small cell lung cancer. General observations from the study: There was higher T cell clonality in uninvolved adjacent lung than in tumor, and it was highest there.

TCRdb keeps only in-frame clones here, not all; method: immunoSEQ multiplex PCR. This table holds about 53,000 clones, 80% to 85% found once. The source is a man between 35 and 75 years old with stage III lung adenocarcinoma. The sample in question was peripheral blood mononuclear cells, obtained before any cancer treatment. The rearrangement links TRBV2 to TRBJ1-1; the D is unclear. The CDR3 DNA reads as TGTGCCAGCACCTTGCCTCGCCAGAACACTGAAGCTTTCTTT. Protein product: CASTLPRQNTEAFF.